This T cell receptor (beta chain) is drawn from a study of PD-L1 blockade in urothelial cancer. Study background: Patients initiated atezolizumab around 2014 at 1,200 mg intravenously every 3 weeks.

The time point was: pretreatment peripheral blood. The V gene lost 7 bases and the J gene lost 7 bases, with 20 bases spanning the gap. Germline V gene sequence: CDR1 SNHLY, CDR2 FYNNEI. The CDR3 length is 15 residues. The repertoire was sequenced with immunoSEQ multiplex PCR; TCRdb's copy has only in-frame clones and lacks some. Here the sample spans roughly 77,000 clones, over 80% being singletons. V is TRBV2 and J is TRBJ2-1, with D perhaps matching TRBD2 (6 bases). The starting material was PBMCs, obtained around atezolizumab (anti-PD-L1) treatment. This clonotype was obtained from a woman aged 70-85 years with urothelial cancer. The CDR3 DNA sequence: TGTGCCAGCATCAAGGCGAGCGGAGGGCGAAATGAGCAGTTCTTC. It yields the protein CASIKASGGRNEQFF.